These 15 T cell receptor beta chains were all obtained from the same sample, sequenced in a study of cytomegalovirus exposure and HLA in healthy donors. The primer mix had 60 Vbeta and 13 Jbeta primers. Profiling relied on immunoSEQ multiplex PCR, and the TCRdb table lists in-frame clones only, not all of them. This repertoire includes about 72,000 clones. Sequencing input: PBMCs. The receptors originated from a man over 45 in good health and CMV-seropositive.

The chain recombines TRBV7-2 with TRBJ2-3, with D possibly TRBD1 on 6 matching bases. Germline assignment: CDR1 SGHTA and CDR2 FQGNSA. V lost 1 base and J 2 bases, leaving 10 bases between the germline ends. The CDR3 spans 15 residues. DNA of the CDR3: TGTGCCAGCAGCTTAGTAGCAGGGGACACAGATACGCAGTATTTT. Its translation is CASSLVAGDTDTQYF. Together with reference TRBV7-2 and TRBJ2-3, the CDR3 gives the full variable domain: GAGVSQSPSNKVTEKGKDVELRCDPISGHTALYWYRQSLGQGLEFLIYFQGNSAPDKSGLPSDRFSAERTGGSVSTLTIQRTQQEDSAVYLCASSLVAGDTDTQYFGPGTRLTVL.

In DNA, the CDR3 is TGTGCCAGCAGTAGGACAGGGGATGCTGAAGCTTTCTTT. Protein product: CASSRTGDAEAFF. The gene calls are TRBV6-1 and TRBJ1-1, with 9 bases identical to TRBD1. V shed 5 bases and J 6 bases; nucleotides not matched to a gene: 4. The V gene's germline CDR1 is MNHNS and CDR2 SASEGT. The CDR3 is 13 amino acids.

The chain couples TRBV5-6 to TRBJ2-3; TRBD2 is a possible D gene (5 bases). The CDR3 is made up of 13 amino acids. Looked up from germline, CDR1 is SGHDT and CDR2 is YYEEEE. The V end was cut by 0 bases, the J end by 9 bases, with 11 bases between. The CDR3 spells CASSLAGGLTQYF. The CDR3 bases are TGTGCCAGCAGCTTGGCTGGAGGCTTAACGCAGTATTTT.

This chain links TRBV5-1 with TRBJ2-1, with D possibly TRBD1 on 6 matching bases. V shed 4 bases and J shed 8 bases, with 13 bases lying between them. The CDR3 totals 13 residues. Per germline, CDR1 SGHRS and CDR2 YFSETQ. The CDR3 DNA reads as TGCGCCAGCAGCCAGGGGTTAGTCCATGAGCAGTTCTTC. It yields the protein CASSQGLVHEQFF.

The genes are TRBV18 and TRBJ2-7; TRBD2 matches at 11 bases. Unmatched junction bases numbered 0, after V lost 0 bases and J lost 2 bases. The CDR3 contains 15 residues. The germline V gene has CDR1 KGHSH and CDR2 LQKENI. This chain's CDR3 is CASSPPGLAAYEQYF. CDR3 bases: TGTGCCAGCTCACCACCGGGACTAGCGGCCTACGAGCAGTACTTC.

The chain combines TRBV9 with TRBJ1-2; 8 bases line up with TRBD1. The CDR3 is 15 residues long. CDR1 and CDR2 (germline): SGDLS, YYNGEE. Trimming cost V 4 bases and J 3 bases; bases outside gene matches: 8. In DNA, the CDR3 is TGTGCCAGCAGCCCCCGGACAGGGCAAGACTATGGCTACACCTTC. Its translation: CASSPRTGQDYGYTF.

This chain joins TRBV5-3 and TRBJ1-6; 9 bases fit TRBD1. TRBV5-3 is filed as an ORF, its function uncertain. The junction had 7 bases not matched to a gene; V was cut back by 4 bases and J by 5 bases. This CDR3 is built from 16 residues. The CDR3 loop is CARSLCGTGNNSPLHF. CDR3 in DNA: TGTGCCAGAAGCCTTTGCGGGACAGGGAATAATTCACCCCTCCACTTT.

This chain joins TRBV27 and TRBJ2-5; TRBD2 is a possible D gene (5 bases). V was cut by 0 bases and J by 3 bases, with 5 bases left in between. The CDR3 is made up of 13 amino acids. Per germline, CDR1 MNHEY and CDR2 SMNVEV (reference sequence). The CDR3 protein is CASSLSREETQYF. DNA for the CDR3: TGTGCCAGCAGTTTATCGCGGGAAGAGACCCAGTACTTC.

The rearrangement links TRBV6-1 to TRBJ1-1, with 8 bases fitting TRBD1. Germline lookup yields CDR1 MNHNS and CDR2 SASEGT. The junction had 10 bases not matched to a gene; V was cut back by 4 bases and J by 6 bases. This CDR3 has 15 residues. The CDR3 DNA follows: TGTGCCAGCAGTGTTGCCTTGGACAGGGCGGCTGAAGCTTTCTTT. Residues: CASSVALDRAAEAFF.

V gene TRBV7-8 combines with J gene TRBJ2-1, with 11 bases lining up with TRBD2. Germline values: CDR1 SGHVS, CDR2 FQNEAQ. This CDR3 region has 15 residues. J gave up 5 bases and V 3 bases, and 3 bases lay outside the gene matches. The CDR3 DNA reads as TGTGCCAGCAGCTTCATAGCGGGAGGGGACAATGAGCAGTTCTTC. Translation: CASSFIAGGDNEQFF.

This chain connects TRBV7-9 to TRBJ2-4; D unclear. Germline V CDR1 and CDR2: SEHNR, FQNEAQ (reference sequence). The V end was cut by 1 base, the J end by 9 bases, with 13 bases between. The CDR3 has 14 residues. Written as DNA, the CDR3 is TGTGCCAGCAGCTTAGAGCGCACCGCCGGCATTCAGTACTTC. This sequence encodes CASSLERTAGIQYF.

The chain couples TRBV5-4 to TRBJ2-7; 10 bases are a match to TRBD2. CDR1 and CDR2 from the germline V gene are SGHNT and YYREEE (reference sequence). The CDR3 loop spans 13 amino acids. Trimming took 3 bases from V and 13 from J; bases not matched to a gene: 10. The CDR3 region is CASSSSSGSSSYF. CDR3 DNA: TGTGCCAGCAGCTCATCTAGCGGGAGTAGTTCATACTTC.

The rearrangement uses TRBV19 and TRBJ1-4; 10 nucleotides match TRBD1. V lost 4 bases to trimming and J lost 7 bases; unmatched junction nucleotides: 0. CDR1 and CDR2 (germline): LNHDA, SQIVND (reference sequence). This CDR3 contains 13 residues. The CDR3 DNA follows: TGTGCCAGTAGTAGACAGGGGGCTGAAAAACTGTTTTTT. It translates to CASSRQGAEKLFF. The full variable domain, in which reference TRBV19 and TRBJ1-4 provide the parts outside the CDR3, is DGGITQSPKYLFRKEGQNVTLSCEQNLNHDAMYWYRQDPGQGLRLIYYSQIVNDFQKGDIAEGYSVSREKKESFPLTVTSAQKNPTAFYLCASSRQGAEKLFFGSGTQLSVL.

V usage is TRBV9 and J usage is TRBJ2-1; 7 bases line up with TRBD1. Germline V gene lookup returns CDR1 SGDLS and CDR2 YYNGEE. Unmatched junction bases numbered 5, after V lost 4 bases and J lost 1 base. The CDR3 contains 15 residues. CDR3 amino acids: CASSPGQLSYNEQFF. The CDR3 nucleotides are TGTGCCAGCAGCCCGGGACAGTTATCCTACAATGAGCAGTTCTTC. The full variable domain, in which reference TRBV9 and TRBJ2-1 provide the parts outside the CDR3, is DSGVTQTPKHLITATGQRVTLRCSPRSGDLSVYWYQQSLDQGLQFLIQYYNGEERAKGNILERFSAQQFPDLHSELNLSSLELGDSALYFCASSPGQLSYNEQFFGPGTRLTVL.

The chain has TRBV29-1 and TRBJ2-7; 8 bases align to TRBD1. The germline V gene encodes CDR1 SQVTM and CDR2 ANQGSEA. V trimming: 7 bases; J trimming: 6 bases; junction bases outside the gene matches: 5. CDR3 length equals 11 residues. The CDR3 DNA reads TGCAGCGCCCAGGGGGCGGGCGAGCAGTACGTC. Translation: CSAQGAGEQYV.